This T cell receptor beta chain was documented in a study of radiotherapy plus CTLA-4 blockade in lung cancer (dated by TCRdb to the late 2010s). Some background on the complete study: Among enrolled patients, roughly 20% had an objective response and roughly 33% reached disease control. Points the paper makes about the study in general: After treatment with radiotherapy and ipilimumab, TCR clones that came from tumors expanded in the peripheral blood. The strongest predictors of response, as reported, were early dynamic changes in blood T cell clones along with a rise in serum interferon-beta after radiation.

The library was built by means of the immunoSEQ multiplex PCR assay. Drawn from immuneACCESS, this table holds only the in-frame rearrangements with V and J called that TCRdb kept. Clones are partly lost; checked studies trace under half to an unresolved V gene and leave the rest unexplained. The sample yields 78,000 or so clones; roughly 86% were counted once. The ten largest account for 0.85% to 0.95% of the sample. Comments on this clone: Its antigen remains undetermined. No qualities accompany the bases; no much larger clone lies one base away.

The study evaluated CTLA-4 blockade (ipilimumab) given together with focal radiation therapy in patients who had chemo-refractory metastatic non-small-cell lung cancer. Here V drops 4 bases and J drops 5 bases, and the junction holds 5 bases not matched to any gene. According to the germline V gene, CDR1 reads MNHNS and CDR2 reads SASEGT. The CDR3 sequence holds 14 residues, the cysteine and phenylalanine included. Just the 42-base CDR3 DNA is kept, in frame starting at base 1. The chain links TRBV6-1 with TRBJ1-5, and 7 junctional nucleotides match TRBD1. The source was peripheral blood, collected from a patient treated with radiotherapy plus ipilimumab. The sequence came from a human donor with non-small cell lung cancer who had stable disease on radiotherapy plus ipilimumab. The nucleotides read TGTGCCAGCAGTGTACAGGGGTTCGATCAGCCCCAGCATTTT. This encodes CASSVQGFDQPQHF.